This record concerns one T cell receptor (beta chain) sequence. These data belong to a study of blood T cell repertoires in COVID-19. There are 15 residues in the CDR3. Germline loops: CDR1 MNHEY, CDR2 SVGAGI. The V segment lost 5 bases and the J segment 1 base; nucleotides outside the gene matches: 5. TCRdb keeps only in-frame clones here, not all; method: immunoSEQ multiplex PCR. The sample yields approximately 150,000 clones, roughly 93% seen once. The material sequenced was peripheral blood. The chain has TRBV6-5 and TRBJ1-1; 9 bases line up with TRBD1. The clonotype originates from a man aged 18 to 29 with COVID-19, enrolled during active disease. The CDR3 region has the DNA TGTGCCAGCAGTCGACCGGACAGGGGGAACACTGAAGCTTTCTTT. Amino acid sequence: CASSRPDRGNTEAFF.